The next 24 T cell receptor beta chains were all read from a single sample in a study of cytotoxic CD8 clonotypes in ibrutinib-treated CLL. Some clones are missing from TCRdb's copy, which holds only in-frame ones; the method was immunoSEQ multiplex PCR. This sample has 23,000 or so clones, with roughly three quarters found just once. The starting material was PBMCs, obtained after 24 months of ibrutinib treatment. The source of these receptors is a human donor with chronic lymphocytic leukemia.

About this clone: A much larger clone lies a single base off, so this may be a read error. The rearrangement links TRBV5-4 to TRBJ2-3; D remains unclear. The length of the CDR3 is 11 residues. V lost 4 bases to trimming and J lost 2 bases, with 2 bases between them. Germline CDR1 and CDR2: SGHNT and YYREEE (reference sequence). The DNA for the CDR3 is TGTGCCAGCAGCCTCACAGATACGCAGTATTTT. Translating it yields CASSLTDTQYF.

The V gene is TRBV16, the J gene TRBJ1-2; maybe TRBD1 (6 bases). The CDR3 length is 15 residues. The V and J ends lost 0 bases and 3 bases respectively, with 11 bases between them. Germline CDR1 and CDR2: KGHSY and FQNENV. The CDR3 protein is CASSQSVQGYYGYTF. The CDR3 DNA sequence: TGTGCCAGCAGCCAATCAGTTCAGGGGTACTATGGCTACACCTTC.

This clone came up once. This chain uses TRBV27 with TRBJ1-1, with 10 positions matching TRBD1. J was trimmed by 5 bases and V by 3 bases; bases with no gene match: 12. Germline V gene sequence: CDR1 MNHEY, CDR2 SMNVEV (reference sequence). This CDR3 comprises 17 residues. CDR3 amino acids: CASSFRQGARLLTEAFF. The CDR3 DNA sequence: TGTGCCAGCAGTTTTAGACAGGGGGCGCGATTACTTACTGAAGCTTTCTTT.

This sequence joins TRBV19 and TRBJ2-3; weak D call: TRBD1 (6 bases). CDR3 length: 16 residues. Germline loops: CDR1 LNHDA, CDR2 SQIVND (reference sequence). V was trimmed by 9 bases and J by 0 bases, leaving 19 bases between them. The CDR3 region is CASRLGDTPSTDTQYF. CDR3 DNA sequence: TGTGCCAGCCGCCTGGGGGACACCCCTAGCACAGATACGCAGTATTTT.

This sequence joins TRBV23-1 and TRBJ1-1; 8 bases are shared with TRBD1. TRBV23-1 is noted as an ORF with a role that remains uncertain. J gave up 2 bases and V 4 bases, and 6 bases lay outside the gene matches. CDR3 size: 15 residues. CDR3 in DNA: TGCGCCAGCAGTCCCACAGGGGGGGGAAACACTGAAGCTTTCTTT. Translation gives CASSPTGGGNTEAFF.

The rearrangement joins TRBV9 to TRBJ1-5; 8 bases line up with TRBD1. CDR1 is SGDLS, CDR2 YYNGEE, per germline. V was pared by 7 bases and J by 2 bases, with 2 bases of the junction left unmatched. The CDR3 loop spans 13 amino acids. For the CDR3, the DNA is TGTGCCAGCGCGGGACAGGGCAATCAGCCCCAGCATTTT. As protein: CASAGQGNQPQHF.

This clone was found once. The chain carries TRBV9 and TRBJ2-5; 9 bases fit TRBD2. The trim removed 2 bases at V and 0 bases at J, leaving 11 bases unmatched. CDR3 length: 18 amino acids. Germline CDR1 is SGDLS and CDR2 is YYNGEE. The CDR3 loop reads CASSVSRGLAGYQETQYF. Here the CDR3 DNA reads TGTGCCAGCAGCGTCAGCCGGGGGCTAGCGGGGTACCAAGAGACCCAGTACTTC.

The CDR3 spells CASSAGLVIAYEQYF. As DNA, the CDR3 is TGTGCCAGCAGCGCGGGACTAGTCATCGCCTACGAGCAGTACTTC. The chain has TRBV9 and TRBJ2-7; 8 bases line up with TRBD2. The germline gives CDR1 SGDLS, CDR2 YYNGEE. This CDR3 contains 15 residues. With V trimmed by 3 bases and J by 2 bases, 7 bases remained unmatched.

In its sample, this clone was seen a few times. The CDR3 is CASSSGPHLNEQFF. The CDR3 coding sequence is TGTGCCAGCAGTTCCGGACCCCACCTCAATGAGCAGTTCTTC. The V call is TRBV5-5, the J call TRBJ2-1; D gene unclear. V lost 5 bases and J 6 bases, leaving 15 bases between the germline ends. CDR1 and CDR2 from the germline V gene are SGHKS and YYEKEE (reference sequence). The length of the CDR3 is 14 residues.

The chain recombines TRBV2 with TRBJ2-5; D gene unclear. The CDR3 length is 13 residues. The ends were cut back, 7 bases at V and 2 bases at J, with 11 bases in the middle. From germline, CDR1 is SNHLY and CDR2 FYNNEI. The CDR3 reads CASNKRAQETQYF. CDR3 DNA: TGTGCCAGCAACAAAAGGGCTCAAGAGACCCAGTACTTC.

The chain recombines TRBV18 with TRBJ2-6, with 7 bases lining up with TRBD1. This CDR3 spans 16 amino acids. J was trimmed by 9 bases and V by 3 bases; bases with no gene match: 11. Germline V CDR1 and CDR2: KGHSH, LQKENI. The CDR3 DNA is TGTGCCAGCTCACCCCGAGGGGGCTGGGGCTACAACGTCCTGACTTTC. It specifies CASSPRGGWGYNVLTF.

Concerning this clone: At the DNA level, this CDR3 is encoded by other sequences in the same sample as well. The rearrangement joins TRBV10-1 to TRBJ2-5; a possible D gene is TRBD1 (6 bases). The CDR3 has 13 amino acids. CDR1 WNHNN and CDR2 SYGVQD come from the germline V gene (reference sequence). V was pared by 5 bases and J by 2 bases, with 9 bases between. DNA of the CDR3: TGCGCCAGCAGTCGACAGGTTCAAGAGACCCAGTACTTC. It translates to CASSRQVQETQYF.

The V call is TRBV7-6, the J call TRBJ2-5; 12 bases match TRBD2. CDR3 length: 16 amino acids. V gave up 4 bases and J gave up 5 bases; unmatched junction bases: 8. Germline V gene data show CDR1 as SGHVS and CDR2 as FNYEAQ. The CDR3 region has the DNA TGTGCCAGCAGCTCACTAGCGGGGGGTTGGTGGGAGACCCAGTACTTC. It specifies CASSSLAGGWWETQYF.

The CDR3 loop reads CASSFGGDYTDTQYF. The CDR3 nucleotides read TGTGCCAGCAGCTTTGGGGGGGATTACACAGATACGCAGTATTTT. The rearrangement links TRBV11-3 to TRBJ2-3, with 7 bases lining up with TRBD2. The germline CDR1 and CDR2 sequences are SGHNT and YENEEA. V dropped 3 bases and J dropped 2; count of bases not matched to a gene: 5. The CDR3 extends over 15 amino acids.

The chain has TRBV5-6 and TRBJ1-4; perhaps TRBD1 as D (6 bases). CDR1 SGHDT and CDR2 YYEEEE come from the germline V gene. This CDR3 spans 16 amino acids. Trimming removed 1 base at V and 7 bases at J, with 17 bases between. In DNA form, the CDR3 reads TGTGCCAGCAGCTTGCAAGGCCAGGGGAGAAGTGAAAAACTGTTTTTT. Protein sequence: CASSLQGQGRSEKLFF.

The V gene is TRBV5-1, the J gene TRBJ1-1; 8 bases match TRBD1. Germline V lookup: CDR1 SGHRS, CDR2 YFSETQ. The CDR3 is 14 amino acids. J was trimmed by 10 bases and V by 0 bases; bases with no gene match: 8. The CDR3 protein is CASSLGGTGRTAFF. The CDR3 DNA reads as TGCGCCAGCAGCTTGGGAGGGACAGGCCGGACAGCTTTCTTT.

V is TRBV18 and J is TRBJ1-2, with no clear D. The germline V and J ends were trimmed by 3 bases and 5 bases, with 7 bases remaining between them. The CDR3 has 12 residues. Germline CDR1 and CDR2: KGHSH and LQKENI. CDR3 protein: CASSPSVYGYTF. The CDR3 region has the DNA TGTGCCAGCTCACCCTCCGTTTATGGCTACACCTTC.

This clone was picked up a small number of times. In DNA form, the CDR3 reads TGTGCCAGCAGCTTAGAGGGGCCCGGGACAGGATACAATGAGCAGTTCTTC. This sequence encodes CASSLEGPGTGYNEQFF. The gene calls are TRBV11-3 and TRBJ2-1; 8 positions agree with TRBD1. With 0 bases clipped from V and 4 bases from J, the junction kept 8 bases outside the gene matches. CDR3 length: 17 residues. The germline CDR1 and CDR2 sequences are SGHNT and YENEEA.

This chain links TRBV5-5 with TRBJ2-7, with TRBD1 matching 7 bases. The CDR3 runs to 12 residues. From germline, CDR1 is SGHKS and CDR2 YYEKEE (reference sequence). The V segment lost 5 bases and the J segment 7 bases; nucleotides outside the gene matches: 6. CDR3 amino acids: CASRQTGSEQYF. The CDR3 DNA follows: TGTGCCAGCAGACAGACAGGGAGTGAGCAGTACTTC.

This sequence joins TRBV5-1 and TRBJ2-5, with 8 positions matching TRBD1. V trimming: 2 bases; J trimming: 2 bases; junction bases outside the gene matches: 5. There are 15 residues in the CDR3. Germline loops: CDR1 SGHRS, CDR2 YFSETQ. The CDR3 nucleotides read TGCGCCAGCAGCTTAGGTACAGGGGGGCAAGAGACCCAGTACTTC. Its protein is CASSLGTGGQETQYF.

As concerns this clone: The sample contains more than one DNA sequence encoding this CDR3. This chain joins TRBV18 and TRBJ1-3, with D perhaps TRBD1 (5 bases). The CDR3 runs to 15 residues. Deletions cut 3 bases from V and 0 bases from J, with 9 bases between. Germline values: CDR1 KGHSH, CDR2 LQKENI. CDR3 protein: CASSPTASSGNTIYF. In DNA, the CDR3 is TGTGCCAGCTCACCGACAGCGAGCTCTGGAAACACCATATATTTT. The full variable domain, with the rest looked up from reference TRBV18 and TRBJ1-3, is NAGVMQNPRHLVRRRGQEARLRCSPMKGHSHVYWYRQLPEEGLKFMVYLQKENIIDESGMPKERFSAEFPKEGPSILRIQQVVRGDSAAYFCASSPTASSGNTIYFGEGSWLTVV.

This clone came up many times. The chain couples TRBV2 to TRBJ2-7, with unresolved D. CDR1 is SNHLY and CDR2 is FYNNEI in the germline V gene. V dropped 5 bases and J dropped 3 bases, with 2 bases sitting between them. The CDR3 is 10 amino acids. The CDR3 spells CASSIYEQYF. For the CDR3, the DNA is TGTGCCAGCAGTATCTACGAGCAGTACTTC.

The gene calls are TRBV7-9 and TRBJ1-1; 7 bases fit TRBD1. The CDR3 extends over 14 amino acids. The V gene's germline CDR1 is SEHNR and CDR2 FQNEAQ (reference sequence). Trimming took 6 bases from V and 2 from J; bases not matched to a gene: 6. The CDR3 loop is CASSPGTVNTEAFF. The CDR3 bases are TGTGCCAGCAGTCCCGGGACAGTAAACACTGAAGCTTTCTTT.

The CDR3 nucleotides read TGTGCCAGCTCCACCGGGACTACCAACAATGAGCAGTTCTTC. It encodes CASSTGTTNNEQFF. V and J are TRBV10-3 and TRBJ2-1; 7 positions match TRBD2. After removal of 10 bases from V and 5 bases from J, the junction contained 11 bases not matched to a gene. The CDR3 is 14 amino acids. Germline CDR1 ENHRY, CDR2 SYGVKD.